This T cell receptor (delta chain) derives from a study of gamma-delta chains in newborns, infants, children. Overall study: Polyclonal expansion of innate γδ T cells after birth follows microbial exposure.

With V trimmed by 3 bases and J by 0 bases, 0 bases remained unmatched. The CDR3 sequence is 12 residues long. Looked up from germline, CDR1 is TVYSNPD and CDR2 is GDNSRS (reference sequence). TCRdb re-called the reads via CATT. The data contain about 3,000 delta-chain clones, over 9.5% of them seen just once; the ten biggest clones take up 11%. The rearrangement uses TRDV3 and TRDJ1; the match to TRDD3 covers 8 bases. The sample comprised blood. The receptor was isolated from a child who was a newborn, infant or young child, either healthy, febrile or measles-vaccinated (not recorded which). CDR3: CALLGDTDKLIF. As DNA, the CDR3 is TGTGCCTTACTGGGGGACACCGATAAACTCATCTTT. Full variable domain (remainder filled in from reference TRDV3 and TRDJ1): CDKVTQSSPDQTVASGSEVVLLCTYDTVYSNPDLFWYRIRPDYSFQFVFYGDNSRSEGADFTQGRFSVKHILTQKAFHLVISPVRTEDSATYYCALLGDTDKLIFGKGTRVTVEP.